This TCR beta chain was captured by sequencing in a study of CD8+ T cells in alopecia areata. Broader study findings: Affected lesional scalp, above all in alopecia totalis/universalis, was more clonal than normal scalp.

From PBMCs, CD4+ and CD8+ T cells were sorted. This clone has just a few counts. Its antigen remains unidentified. Reverse transcribed after extraction, RNA yielded cDNA as the sequencing template. The repertoire was sequenced with immunoSEQ multiplex PCR; TCRdb's copy has only in-frame clones and lacks some. The table includes about 200,000 clones, 56% detected once. The CDR3 has 14 amino acids. V lost 7 bases to trimming and J lost 1 base; unmatched junction nucleotides: 10. Per the germline V gene, CDR1 is SQVTM and CDR2 is ANQGSEA. The chain is built from TRBV29-1 and TRBJ2-7; 7 bases line up with TRBD1. The receptor comes from a human donor in good health. The sample consisted of CD8+ T cells sorted from blood. This CDR3 is CSALGTANSYEQYF. DNA of the CDR3: TGCAGCGCCCTCGGGACAGCGAATTCCTACGAGCAGTACTTC.